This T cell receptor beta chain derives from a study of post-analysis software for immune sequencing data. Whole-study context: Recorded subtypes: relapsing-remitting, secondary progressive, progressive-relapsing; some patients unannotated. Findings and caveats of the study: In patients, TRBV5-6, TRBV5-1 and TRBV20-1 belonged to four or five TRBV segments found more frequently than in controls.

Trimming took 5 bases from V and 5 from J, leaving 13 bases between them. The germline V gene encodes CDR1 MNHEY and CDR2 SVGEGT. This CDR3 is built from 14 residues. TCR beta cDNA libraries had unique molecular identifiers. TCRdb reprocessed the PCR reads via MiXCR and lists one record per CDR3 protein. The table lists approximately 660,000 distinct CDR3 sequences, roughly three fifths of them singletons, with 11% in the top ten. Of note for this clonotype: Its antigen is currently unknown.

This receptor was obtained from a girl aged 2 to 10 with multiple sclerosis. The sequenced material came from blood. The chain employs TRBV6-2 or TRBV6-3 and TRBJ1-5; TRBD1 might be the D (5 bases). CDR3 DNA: TGTGCCAGCAGTAAAATTAGCAGGGATCAGCCCCAGCATTTT. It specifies CASSKISRDQPQHF.